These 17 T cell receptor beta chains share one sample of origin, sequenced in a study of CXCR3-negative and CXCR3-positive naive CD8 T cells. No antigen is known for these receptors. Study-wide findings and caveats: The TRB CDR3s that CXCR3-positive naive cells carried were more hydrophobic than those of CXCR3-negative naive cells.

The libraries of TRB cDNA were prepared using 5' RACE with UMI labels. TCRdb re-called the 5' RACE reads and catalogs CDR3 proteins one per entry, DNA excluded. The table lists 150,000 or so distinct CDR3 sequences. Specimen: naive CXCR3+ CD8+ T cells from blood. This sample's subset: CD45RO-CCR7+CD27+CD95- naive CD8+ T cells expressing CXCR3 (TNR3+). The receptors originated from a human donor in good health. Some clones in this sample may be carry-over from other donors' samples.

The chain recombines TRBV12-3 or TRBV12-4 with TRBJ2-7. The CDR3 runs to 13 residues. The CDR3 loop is CASSLSRGFEQYF.

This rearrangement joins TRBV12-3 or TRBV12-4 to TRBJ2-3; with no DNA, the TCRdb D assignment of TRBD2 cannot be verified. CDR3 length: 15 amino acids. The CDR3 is CASSWTSGSTDTQYF.

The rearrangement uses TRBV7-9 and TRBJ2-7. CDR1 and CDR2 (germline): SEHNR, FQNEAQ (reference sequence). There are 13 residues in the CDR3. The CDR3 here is CASSLTERREQYF.

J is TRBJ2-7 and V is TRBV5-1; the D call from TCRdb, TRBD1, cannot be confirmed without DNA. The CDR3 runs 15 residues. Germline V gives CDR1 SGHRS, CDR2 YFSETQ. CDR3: CASSRGTGEYYEQYF. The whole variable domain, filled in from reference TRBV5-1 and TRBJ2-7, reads KAGVTQTPRYLIKTRGQQVTLSCSPISGHRSVSWYQQTPGQGLQFLFEYFSETQRNKGNFPGRFSGRQFSNSRSEMNVSTLELGDSALYLCASSRGTGEYYEQYFGPGTRLTVT.

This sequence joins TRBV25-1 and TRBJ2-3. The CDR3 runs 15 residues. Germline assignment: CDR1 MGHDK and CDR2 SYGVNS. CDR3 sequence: CASSEWEQSTDTQYF.

The CDR3 sequence is CASSLAGLAYEQYF. The chain employs TRBV27 and TRBJ2-7; without DNA, the TCRdb call of TRBD2 cannot be checked. This CDR3 has 14 residues. Germline lookup yields CDR1 MNHEY and CDR2 SMNVEV (reference sequence).

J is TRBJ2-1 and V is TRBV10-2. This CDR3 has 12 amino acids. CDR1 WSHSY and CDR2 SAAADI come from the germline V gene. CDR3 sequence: CVSSVGWNEQFF.

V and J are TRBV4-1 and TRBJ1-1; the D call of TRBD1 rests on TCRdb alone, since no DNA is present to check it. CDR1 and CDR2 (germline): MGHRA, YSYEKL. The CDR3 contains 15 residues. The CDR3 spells CASSQVQGMNTEAFF.

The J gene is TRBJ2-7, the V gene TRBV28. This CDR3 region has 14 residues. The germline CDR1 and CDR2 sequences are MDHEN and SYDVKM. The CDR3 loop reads CASSLAPKGCEQYF.

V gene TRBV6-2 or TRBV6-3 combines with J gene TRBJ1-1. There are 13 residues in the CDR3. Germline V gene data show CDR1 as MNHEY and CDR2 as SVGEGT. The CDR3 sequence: CASSWGMNTEAFF.

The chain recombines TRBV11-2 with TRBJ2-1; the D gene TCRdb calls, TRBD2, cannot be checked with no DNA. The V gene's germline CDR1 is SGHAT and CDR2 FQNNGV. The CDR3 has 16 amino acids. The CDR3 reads CASSLTSGSSYNEQFF.

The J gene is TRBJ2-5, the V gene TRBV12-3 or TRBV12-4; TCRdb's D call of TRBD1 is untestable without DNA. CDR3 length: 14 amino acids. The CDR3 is CASSLMMGAETQYF.

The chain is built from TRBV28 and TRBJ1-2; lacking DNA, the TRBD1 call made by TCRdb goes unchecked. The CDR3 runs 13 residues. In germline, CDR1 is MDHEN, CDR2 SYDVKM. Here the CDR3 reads CASRTGGGRGYTF.

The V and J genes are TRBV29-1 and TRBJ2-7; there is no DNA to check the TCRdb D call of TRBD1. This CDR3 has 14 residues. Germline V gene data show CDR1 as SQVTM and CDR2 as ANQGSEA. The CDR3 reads CSVNEAGNYYEQYF.

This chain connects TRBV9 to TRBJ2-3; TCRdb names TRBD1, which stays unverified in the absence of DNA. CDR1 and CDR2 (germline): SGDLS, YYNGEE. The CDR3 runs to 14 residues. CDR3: CASSDKDRADTQYF.

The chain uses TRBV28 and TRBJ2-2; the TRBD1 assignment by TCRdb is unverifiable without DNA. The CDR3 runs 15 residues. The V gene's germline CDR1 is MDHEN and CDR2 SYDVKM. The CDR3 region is CASSFRTGYAGELFF.

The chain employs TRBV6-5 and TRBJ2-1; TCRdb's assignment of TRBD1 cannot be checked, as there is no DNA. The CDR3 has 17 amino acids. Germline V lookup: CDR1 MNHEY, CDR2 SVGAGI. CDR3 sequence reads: CASSYSGSPSTYNEQFF.